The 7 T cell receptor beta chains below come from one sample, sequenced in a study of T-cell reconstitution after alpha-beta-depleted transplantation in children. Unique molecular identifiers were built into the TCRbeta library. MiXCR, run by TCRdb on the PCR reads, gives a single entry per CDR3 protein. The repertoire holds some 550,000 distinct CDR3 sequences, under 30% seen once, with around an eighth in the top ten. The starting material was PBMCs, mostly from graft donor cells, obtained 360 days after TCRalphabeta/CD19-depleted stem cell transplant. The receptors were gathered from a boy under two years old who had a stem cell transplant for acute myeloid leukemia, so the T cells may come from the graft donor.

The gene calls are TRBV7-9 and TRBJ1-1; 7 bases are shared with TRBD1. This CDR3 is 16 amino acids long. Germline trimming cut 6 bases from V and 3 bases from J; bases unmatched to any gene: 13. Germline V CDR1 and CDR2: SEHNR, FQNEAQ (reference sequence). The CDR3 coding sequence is TGTGCCAGCAGTAAACAACAGGGGATCGGCTACACTGAAGCTTTCTTT. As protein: CASSKQQGIGYTEAFF. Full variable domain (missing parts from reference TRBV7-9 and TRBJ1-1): DTGVSQNPRHKITKRGQNVTFRCDPISEHNRLYWYRQTLGQGPEFLTYFQNEAQLEKSRLLSDRFSAERPKGSFSTLEIQRTEQGDSAMYLCASSKQQGIGYTEAFFGQGTRLTVV.

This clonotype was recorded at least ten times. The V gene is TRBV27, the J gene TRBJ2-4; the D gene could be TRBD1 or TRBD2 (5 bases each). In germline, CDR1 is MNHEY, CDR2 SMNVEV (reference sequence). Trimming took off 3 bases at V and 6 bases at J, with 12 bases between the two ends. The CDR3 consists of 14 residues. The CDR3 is CASSLEGAGNIQYF. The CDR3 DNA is TGTGCCAGCAGTTTGGAAGGGGCGGGAAACATTCAGTACTTC.

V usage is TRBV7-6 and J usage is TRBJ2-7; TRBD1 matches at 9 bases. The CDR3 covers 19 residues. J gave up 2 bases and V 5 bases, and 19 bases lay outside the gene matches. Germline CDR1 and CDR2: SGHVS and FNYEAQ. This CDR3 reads CASSLEPTGTGLLPYEQYF. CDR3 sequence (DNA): TGTGCCAGCAGCCTAGAACCTACCGGGACAGGGCTTCTCCCCTACGAGCAGTACTTC. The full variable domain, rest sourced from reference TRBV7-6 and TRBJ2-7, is GAGVSQSPRYKVTKRGQDVALRCDPISGHVSLYWYRQALGQGPEFLTYFNYEAQQDKSGLPNDRFSAERPEGSISTLTIQRTEQRDSAMYRCASSLEPTGTGLLPYEQYFGPGTRLTVT.

CDR3 residues: CASSLSEMGLADLYSTDTQYF. The CDR3 DNA sequence: TGTGCCAGCAGTTTAAGTGAGATGGGACTAGCAGACTTGTATAGCACAGATACGCAGTATTTT. J is TRBJ2-3 and V is TRBV28; TRBD2 agrees at 9 bases. After removal of 2 bases from V and 0 bases from J, the junction contained 18 bases not matched to a gene. CDR1 is MDHEN, CDR2 SYDVKM, per germline. This CDR3 is 21 amino acids long.

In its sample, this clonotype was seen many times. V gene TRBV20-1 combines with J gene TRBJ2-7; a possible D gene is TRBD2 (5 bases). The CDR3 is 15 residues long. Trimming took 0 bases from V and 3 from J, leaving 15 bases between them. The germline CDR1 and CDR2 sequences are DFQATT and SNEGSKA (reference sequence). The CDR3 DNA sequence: TGCAGTGCTAGAGATCAATCGGTTCGGGACTACGAGCAGTACTTC. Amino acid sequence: CSARDQSVRDYEQYF.

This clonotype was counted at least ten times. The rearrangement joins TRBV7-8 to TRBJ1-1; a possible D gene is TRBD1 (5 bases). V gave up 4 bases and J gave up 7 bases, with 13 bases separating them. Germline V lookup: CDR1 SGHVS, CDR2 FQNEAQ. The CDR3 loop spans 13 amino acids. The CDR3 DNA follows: TGTGCCAGCAGCTCGGGACGCAGCAGTGAAGCTTTCTTT. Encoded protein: CASSSGRSSEAFF.

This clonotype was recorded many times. CDR3 loop: CASRINRVAEAFF. CDR3 nucleotide sequence: TGTGCCAGCAGGATAAACAGGGTGGCTGAAGCTTTCTTT. This rearrangement joins TRBV12-3 or TRBV12-4 to TRBJ1-1, with D perhaps matching TRBD1 (6 bases). Trimming took 6 bases from V and 6 from J, leaving 14 bases between them. The CDR3 length is 13 residues.